The 27 T cell receptor beta chains given below trace back to one sample, sequenced in a study of T cell repertoires in cytomegalovirus infection. One entry per CDR3 protein results from TCRdb running MiXCR on the reads. The sample lists more than 350,000 distinct CDR3 sequences, approximately 32% occurring once. The specimen sequenced was PBMCs. Source of these receptors: a human donor in good health (CMV status not recorded). Some clones in this sample may be carry-over from other donors' samples.

The chain uses TRBV20-1 and TRBJ2-3; 14 nucleotides line up with TRBD2. V was pared by 6 bases and J by 2 bases, with 13 bases of the junction left unmatched. The CDR3 covers 18 residues. From germline, CDR1 is DFQATT and CDR2 SNEGSKA (reference sequence). In nucleotides, the CDR3 is TGCAGTGCCCAGGACGGGGGGACTAGCGGGGGTTCCACAGATACGCAGTATTTT. Its protein is CSAQDGGTSGGSTDTQYF.

V gene TRBV7-2 combines with J gene TRBJ2-5; D gene uncertain. Trimming removed 5 bases at V and 4 bases at J, with 11 bases between. The germline CDR1 and CDR2 sequences are SGHTA and FQGNSA. The CDR3 length is 13 residues. CDR3: CASSNSDRETQYF. The CDR3 bases are TGTGCCAGCAGCAATTCCGATAGAGAGACCCAGTACTTC.

This clonotype was seen a handful of times. The V gene is TRBV18, the J gene TRBJ1-5, with TRBD1 matching 10 bases. CDR1 KGHSH and CDR2 LQKENI come from the germline V gene. This CDR3 has 16 amino acids. With V trimmed by 3 bases and J by 7 bases, 9 bases remained unmatched. For the CDR3, the DNA is TGTGCCAGCTCACCCTCGGGACAGGGGCTGGGACAGCCCCAGCATTTT. Encoded protein: CASSPSGQGLGQPQHF.

The chain joins TRBV5-1 to TRBJ1-5; TRBD1 matches 9 bases. CDR1 and CDR2 (germline): SGHRS, YFSETQ. V trimming: 4 bases; J trimming: 0 bases; junction bases outside the gene matches: 14. CDR3 length equals 19 residues. The CDR3 nucleotides are TGCGCCAGCAGCGGAATTGCGGACAGGGGACAGTATAGCAATCAGCCCCAGCATTTT. Encoded protein: CASSGIADRGQYSNQPQHF.

J is TRBJ2-5 and V is TRBV5-1; D possibly corresponds to TRBD1 (5 bases). The CDR3 loop spans 12 amino acids. The V gene's germline CDR1 is SGHRS and CDR2 YFSETQ. V lost 4 bases to trimming and J lost 5 bases, with 9 bases between them. CDR3 region: CASSRQTETQYF. For the CDR3, the DNA is TGCGCCAGCAGCCGACAGACGGAGACCCAGTACTTC.

This clonotype was seen a few times. The chain couples TRBV29-1 to TRBJ2-7; tentative D call: TRBD2 (6 bases). V was cut by 1 base and J by 0 bases, with 7 bases left in between. The germline V gene encodes CDR1 SQVTM and CDR2 ANQGSEA. The CDR3 is made up of 13 amino acids. CDR3 coding DNA: TGCAGCGTTGAAGTCGGGGGCTCCTACGAGCAGTACTTC. Translated, it gives CSVEVGGSYEQYF.

This clonotype was recorded a few times. This rearrangement joins TRBV5-1 to TRBJ2-7; D is possibly TRBD1 or TRBD2 (5 bases each). This CDR3 is 15 amino acids long. CDR1 SGHRS and CDR2 YFSETQ come from the germline V gene. Trimming took 0 bases from V and 2 from J, leaving 12 bases between them. CDR3 loop: CASSLGGTDPYEQYF. DNA of the CDR3: TGCGCCAGCAGCTTGGGGGGGACCGACCCCTACGAGCAGTACTTC.

This clonotype showed up just a few times. The chain carries TRBV6-2 or TRBV6-3 and TRBJ2-1; TRBD1 aligns across 12 bases. The CDR3 is 17 amino acids. Germline CDR1 reads MNHEY; CDR2 reads SVGEGT. The V and J ends lost 7 bases and 3 bases, in that order; junction bases with no gene match: 10. CDR3 DNA sequence: TGTGCCAGCACCGGGACAGGGGGCCGAAAAATCTACAATGAGCAGTTCTTC. Translation: CASTGTGGRKIYNEQFF.

The rearrangement uses TRBV11-2 and TRBJ2-5; D unresolved. Germline V gene sequence: CDR1 SGHAT, CDR2 FQNNGV. V was shortened by 5 bases and J by 2 bases, with 15 bases between the two germline ends. CDR3 length equals 15 residues. For the CDR3, the DNA is TGTGCCAGCAGCCCAACCTCCAGAAATCAAGAGACCCAGTACTTC. Amino acids: CASSPTSRNQETQYF.

CDR3 protein: CASSQGAAGTEAFF. Here the CDR3 DNA reads TGTGCCAGCAGCCAAGGGGCCGCCGGCACTGAAGCTTTCTTT. The chain is built from TRBV14 and TRBJ1-1; D is ambiguous. Trimming took off 1 base at V and 4 bases at J, with 10 bases between the two ends. Looked up from germline, CDR1 is SGHDN and CDR2 is FVKESK. The CDR3 has 14 amino acids.

As to this clonotype: A read error may be the cause here, since a much bigger clone is one base away. The chain employs TRBV7-2 and TRBJ2-4, with no clear D. CDR3 length equals 14 residues. The V gene's germline CDR1 is SGHTA and CDR2 FQGNSA. In nucleotides, the CDR3 is TGTGCCAGCAGCGAAAGGGTAGCCAAAAACATTCTGTACTTC. Protein product: CASSERVAKNILYF.

This clonotype was counted a few times. This chain joins TRBV5-5 and TRBJ2-1; 15 bases map to TRBD2. CDR1 SGHKS and CDR2 YYEKEE come from the germline V gene (reference sequence). With V trimmed by 4 bases and J by 6 bases, 5 bases remained unmatched. The CDR3 runs to 16 residues. As DNA, the CDR3 is TGTGCCAGCAGCCTAGGGACTAGCGGGGGGTTCAATGAGCAGTTCTTC. Translation gives CASSLGTSGGFNEQFF.

The V gene is TRBV6-6, the J gene TRBJ2-1; D is unresolved. Per the germline V gene, CDR1 is MNHNY and CDR2 is SVGAGI (reference sequence). The germline V and J ends were trimmed by 6 bases and 1 base, with 16 bases remaining between them. The CDR3 is 16 amino acids. As DNA, the CDR3 is TGTGCCAGCAGCCGATTCAAGACACCTTCCTACAATGAGCAGTTCTTC. Translating gives CASSRFKTPSYNEQFF.

This clonotype has at least ten counts. The chain links TRBV4-1 to TRBJ2-7, with 7 bases lining up with TRBD2. CDR3 length equals 14 residues. Unmatched junction bases numbered 3, after V lost 2 bases and J lost 2 bases. Germline CDR1 MGHRA, CDR2 YSYEKL. CDR3 DNA sequence: TGCGCCAGCAGCCAACCGACTAGCACCTACGAGCAGTACTTC. This translates into CASSQPTSTYEQYF.

This clonotype was counted only a few times. This rearrangement joins TRBV23-1 to TRBJ2-5; the D is unclear. TRBV23-1 is reported as an ORF; its role is uncertain. Trimming took 0 bases from V and 5 from J, leaving 25 bases between them. This CDR3 region has 19 residues. The chain's CDR3 is CASSQSEEPMGGQSETQYF. The CDR3 DNA reads TGCGCCAGCAGTCAATCGGAAGAACCAATGGGTGGGCAAAGTGAGACCCAGTACTTC.

In the case of this clonotype: A read error may be the cause here, since a much bigger clone is one base away. The genes are TRBV6-5 and TRBJ2-3; TRBD2 matches at 13 bases. This CDR3 has 16 residues. V was clipped by 4 bases and J by 6 bases; unmatched bases: 7. Germline V gene sequence: CDR1 MNHEY, CDR2 SVGAGI. The chain's CDR3 is CASSSVGLAGSDTQYF. CDR3 sequence (DNA): TGTGCCAGCAGTTCCGTGGGACTAGCGGGGTCCGATACGCAGTATTTT.

Notes on this clonotype: The missing conserved phenylalanine or tryptophan at the end of this CDR3 makes a read error likely. The chain joins TRBV28 to TRBJ1-2; 8 bases map to TRBD1. The CDR3 runs 17 residues. Germline assignment: CDR1 MDHEN and CDR2 SYDVKM. In DNA, the CDR3 is TGTGCCAGCAGTTTACCCCGGGACAGGCGAGAGGACTATGTCTACACCAGC. It codes for CASSLPRDRREDYVYTS.

This chain uses TRBV12-3 or TRBV12-4 with TRBJ1-6; 7 nucleotides match TRBD1. The V segment lost 7 bases and the J segment 7 bases; nucleotides outside the gene matches: 7. The CDR3 is made up of 14 amino acids. CDR3 sequence: CASNVDRENSPLHF. CDR3 nucleotides: TGTGCCAGCAACGTCGACAGGGAGAATTCACCCCTCCACTTT.

This chain connects TRBV5-1 to TRBJ2-7, with 9 bases matching TRBD1. V dropped 4 bases and J dropped 7; count of bases not matched to a gene: 9. Germline-derived CDR1 and CDR2 are SGHRS and YFSETQ. The CDR3 runs 14 residues. The CDR3 DNA follows: TGCGCCAGCAGCCCGGACAGGGGCCGAGGGGAGCAGTACTTC. Protein: CASSPDRGRGEQYF.

At least ten counts were recorded for this clonotype. V is TRBV7-6 and J is TRBJ2-1; D tentatively fits TRBD1 or TRBD2 (7 bases each). The germline CDR1 and CDR2 sequences are SGHVS and FNYEAQ. This CDR3 has 16 amino acids. V was cut by 5 bases and J by 7 bases, with 21 bases left in between. The DNA for the CDR3 is TGTGCCAGCAGCGCCCAGGGGGGGACCTCACGGAATGAGCAGTTCTTC. This translates into CASSAQGGTSRNEQFF.

This clonotype appeared a single time. The chain joins TRBV5-6 to TRBJ1-2, with TRBD1 as a possible D gene (5 bases). Trimming cost V 4 bases and J 3 bases, with 19 bases left between them. Germline CDR1 SGHDT, CDR2 YYEEEE. The CDR3 length is 16 residues. The CDR3 bases are TGTGCCAGCAGCCCACCGGGGGATTCATCGGACTATGGCTACACCTTC. It encodes CASSPPGDSSDYGYTF.

This clonotype was counted only a few times. The chain is built from TRBV27 and TRBJ1-2; D gene unclear. CDR3 length equals 13 residues. Per germline, CDR1 MNHEY and CDR2 SMNVEV (reference sequence). V was trimmed by 3 bases and J by 2 bases, leaving 7 bases between them. CDR3 DNA sequence: TGTGCCAGCAGTTTCGCAGCAAACTATGGCTACACCTTC. The encoded protein is CASSFAANYGYTF.

J is TRBJ2-5 and V is TRBV12-3 or TRBV12-4, with D possibly being TRBD2 (6 bases). This CDR3 is 13 amino acids long. Trimming took 5 bases from V and 4 from J, leaving 11 bases between them. CDR3 region: CASSAGGTETQYF. The CDR3 DNA sequence: TGTGCCAGCAGTGCCGGAGGGACAGAGACCCAGTACTTC.

This clonotype was counted between two and nine times. The chain employs TRBV4-2 and TRBJ2-7; a possible D gene is TRBD1 (6 bases). Germline values: CDR1 LGHNA, CDR2 YNFKEQ. The V end was cut by 4 bases, the J end by 7 bases, with 20 bases between. The CDR3 has 15 amino acids. CDR3 loop: CASSPLQGNRWEQYF. The CDR3 DNA reads TGTGCCAGCAGCCCCTTACAGGGAAACCGGTGGGAGCAGTACTTC.

This clonotype occurred a few times. The chain is built from TRBV6-2 or TRBV6-3 and TRBJ2-5; a weak D match, TRBD2 (6 bases). V lost 5 bases and J 7 bases, leaving 14 bases between the germline ends. The CDR3 covers 13 residues. Germline-derived CDR1 and CDR2 are MNHEY and SVGEGT. CDR3 protein: CASSSGGALTQYF. In nucleotides, the CDR3 is TGTGCCAGCAGTAGTGGCGGGGCGTTGACCCAGTACTTC.

The J gene is TRBJ1-5, the V gene TRBV3-1; the match to TRBD1 covers 8 bases. The CDR3 contains 16 residues. The germline V gene encodes CDR1 LGHDT and CDR2 YNNKEL (reference sequence). Trimming took 4 bases from V and 4 from J; bases not matched to a gene: 9. The CDR3, as DNA: TGTGCCAGCAGCCCCAGGGGGCCAATGGAGAATCAGCCCCAGCATTTT. This sequence encodes CASSPRGPMENQPQHF.

This clonotype was picked up many times. CDR3 residues: CASSSRRGVNEKLFF. The DNA for the CDR3 is TGTGCCAGCAGCTCAAGACGGGGCGTTAATGAAAAACTGTTTTTT. V is TRBV7-2 and J is TRBJ1-4; D is perhaps TRBD1 (5 bases). V lost 4 bases to trimming and J lost 4 bases, with 13 bases between them. CDR3 length equals 15 residues. Germline V gives CDR1 SGHTA, CDR2 FQGNSA.